The TCR beta chain under discussion was sequenced for a study of shared clonotypes between healthy human individuals (TCRdb year 2020). With respect to the entire study: A couple of women and a few men aged 18 to 49 years were included in the cohort. For each donor, CD4 naive and CD4 memory were each given three plates, CD8 naive was given two plates, and CD8 memory was given one plate. Between about 0.9 and 10 billion PBMCs per donor were obtained by leukapheresis. Different laboratories and diverse techniques were used to prepare libraries and sequence TCR repertoires, to increase sequencing depth and limit assay-specific biases. Blood TCR repertoires of roughly five healthy adults were deeply sequenced to estimate repertoire size and the extent of clonotype sharing between individuals. The paper as a whole reports these results and caveats: Because the study included a small number of donors, the genetic and exposure-history diversity represented was limited. Based on pairwise subsampling, the degree of clonotype sharing among donors was expected to be affected by sequencing depth. When four donors were compared, the shared fraction of clonotypes was roughly 5% for naive CD4, less than 4% for naive CD8, more than 2% for memory CD4, and 0.35% to 0.4% for memory CD8. Even with the large sequencing depth, rarefaction of the sorted-subset datasets indicated that sequencing was incomplete. Higher generation probabilities were observed for clonotypes shared by all four sorted-subset donors than for non-shared clonotypes. Estimated clonotype richness was generally larger for naive than for memory subsets. Sampling was restricted to blood, and TCR repertoires in tissues likely differ from the TCR repertoires found in blood.

Using the deep immunoSEQ assay, multiplex PCR amplified TCR CDR3 regions from genomic DNA. Genomic DNA extracted from each cell subset was distributed evenly over all wells of several immunoSEQ 96-well plates, and each plate served as one replicate. Each replicate PCR for sorted subsets received about 220 ng genomic DNA, equal to 28,000 or so T cell genomes. Purified libraries were quantified with a Qubit 3.0 fluorometer, sized on a Bioanalyzer 2100, and re-quantified with the KAPA Library Quantification kit. A separate single-read 150-cycle Illumina NextSeq 550 flow cell was used to sequence each immunoSEQ 96-well plate. As for how the authors treated the data: Because the immunoSEQ output held only junctional sequences and lacked quality scores, the filtering could not match the filtering applied to full-length reads. Sequences were annotated with PyIR, a Python wrapper for IgBLAST v1.9, and V/J genes and CDR3 were assigned using IMGT germline references. Reads were removed for weak V/J assignments (E-value above 1e-6), missing CDR3, stop codons, out-of-frame junctions, or ambiguous translated residues. V3J clonotypes were defined as sequences sharing the same inferred V gene, J gene, and CDR3 amino acid sequence. Percentage overlap between repertoires was calculated by dividing the number of shared unique clonotypes by the size of the smaller repertoire. Richness of each repertoire was evaluated using RTK rarefaction, the Chao1 estimator, and Recon v2.1 estimates of unobserved clonotypes. For all TCRbeta clonotypes obtained by the gDNA method from a few donors, generation probabilities were computed with OLGA. The table comes from immuneACCESS by way of TCRdb, which keeps in-frame sequences with V and J called. Part of the clones is missing from these tables; in studies checked, under half for an unresolved V gene and the rest for unknown reasons. The D gene and trimming were derived from the DNA, and the V and J assignments and clone size from that table. Present in this sample are more than 1 million clones, 75% to 85% of which were seen just once. 0.4% to 0.55% of the sample belongs to the ten largest clones.

For this chain, trimming is 5 bases at the V end and 8 bases at the J end, and the number of junction bases without a gene match is 10. The CDR3 sequence holds 15 residues, the cysteine and phenylalanine included. The CDR3 DNA has 45 bases and is translated from base 1. From the germline V gene, CDR1 is MDHEN and CDR2 is SYDVKM. The donors were healthy, HIV-negative adults who had no recently reported acute infections or vaccinations. Every donor was a Caucasian adult residing in Nashville, Tennessee, USA. Magnetic negative selection was used to enrich CD4+ T cells, after which naive cells were positively selected on CD45RA and the negative fraction became the memory subset. Blood was collected by leukapheresis, and PBMCs were isolated by Ficoll-Histopaque density gradient centrifugation and then cryopreserved in liquid nitrogen vapor phase. Analytical flow cytometry was used to check the purity and quantity of each magnetically sorted T cell population. Genomic DNA was isolated from each sorted fraction and quantified by UV absorbance on a Nanodrop 2000c.

This clone was counted only a few times. Its binding antigen is unknown. No qualities accompany the bases; no much larger clone lies one base away. The receptor was derived from a man aged 18 to 30 in good health. Some clones in this sample may be carry-over from other donors' samples. Sequenced sample: memory CD4+ T cells from PBMCs. The intended sense of this specimen's cell subset or site label: CD45RA-negative fraction. This receptor chain uses TRBV28 and TRBJ1-5, with 9 middle bases fitting TRBD1. The DNA is as follows: TGTGCCAGCAGTCCCACAGGGGGCAAGGGTAAGCCCCAGCATTTT. This yields the protein CASSPTGGKGKPQHF.